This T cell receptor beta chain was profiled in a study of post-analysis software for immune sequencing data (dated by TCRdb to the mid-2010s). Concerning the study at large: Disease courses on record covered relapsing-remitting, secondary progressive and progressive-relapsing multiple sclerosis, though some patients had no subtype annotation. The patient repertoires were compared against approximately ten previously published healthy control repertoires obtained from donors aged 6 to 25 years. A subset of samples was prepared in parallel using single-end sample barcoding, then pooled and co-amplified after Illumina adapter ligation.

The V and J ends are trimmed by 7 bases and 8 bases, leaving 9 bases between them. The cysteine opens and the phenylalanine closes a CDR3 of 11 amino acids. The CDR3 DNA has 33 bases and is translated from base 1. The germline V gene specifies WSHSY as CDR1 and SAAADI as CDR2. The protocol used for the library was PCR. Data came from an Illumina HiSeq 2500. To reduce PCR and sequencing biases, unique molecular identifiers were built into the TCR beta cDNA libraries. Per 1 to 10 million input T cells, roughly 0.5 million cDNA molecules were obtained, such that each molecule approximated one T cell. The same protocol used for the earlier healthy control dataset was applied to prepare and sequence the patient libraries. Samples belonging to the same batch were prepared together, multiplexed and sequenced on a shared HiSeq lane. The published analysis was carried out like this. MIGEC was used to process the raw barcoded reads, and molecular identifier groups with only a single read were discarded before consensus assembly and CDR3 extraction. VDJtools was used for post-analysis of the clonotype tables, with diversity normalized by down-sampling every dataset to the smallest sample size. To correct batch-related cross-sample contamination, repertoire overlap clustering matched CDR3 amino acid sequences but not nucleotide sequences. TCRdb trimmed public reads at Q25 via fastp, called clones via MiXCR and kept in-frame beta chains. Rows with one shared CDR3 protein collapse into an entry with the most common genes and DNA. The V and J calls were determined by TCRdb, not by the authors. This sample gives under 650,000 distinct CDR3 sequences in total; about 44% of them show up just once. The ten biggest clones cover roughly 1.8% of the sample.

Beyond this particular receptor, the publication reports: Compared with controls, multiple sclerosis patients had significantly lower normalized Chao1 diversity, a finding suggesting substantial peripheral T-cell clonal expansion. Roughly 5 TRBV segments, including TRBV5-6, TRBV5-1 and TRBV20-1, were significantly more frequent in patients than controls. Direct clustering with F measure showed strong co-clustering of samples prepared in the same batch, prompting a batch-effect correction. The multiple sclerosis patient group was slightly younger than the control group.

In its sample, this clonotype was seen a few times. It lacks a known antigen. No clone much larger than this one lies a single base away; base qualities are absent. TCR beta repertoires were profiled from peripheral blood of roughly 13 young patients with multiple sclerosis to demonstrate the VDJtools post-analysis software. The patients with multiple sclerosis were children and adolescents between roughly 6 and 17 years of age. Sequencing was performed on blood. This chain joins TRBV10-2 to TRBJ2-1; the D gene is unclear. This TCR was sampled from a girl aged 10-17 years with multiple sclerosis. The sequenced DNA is TGCGCCAGCACTGGTATCGATGAGCAGTTCTTC. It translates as CASTGIDEQFF.